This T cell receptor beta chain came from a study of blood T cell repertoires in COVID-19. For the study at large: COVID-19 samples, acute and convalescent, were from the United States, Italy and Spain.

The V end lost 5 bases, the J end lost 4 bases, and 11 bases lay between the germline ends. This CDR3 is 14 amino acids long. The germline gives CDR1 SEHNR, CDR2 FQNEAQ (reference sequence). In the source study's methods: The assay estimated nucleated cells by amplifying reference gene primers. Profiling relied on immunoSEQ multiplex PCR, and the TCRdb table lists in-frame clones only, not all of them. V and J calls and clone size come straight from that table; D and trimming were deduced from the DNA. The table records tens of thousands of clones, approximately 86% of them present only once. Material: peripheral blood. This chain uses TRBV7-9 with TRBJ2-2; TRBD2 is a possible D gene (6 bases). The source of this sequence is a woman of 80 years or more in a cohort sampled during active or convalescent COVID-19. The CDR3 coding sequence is TGTGCCAGCAGCGGGACTTTGACCACCGGGGAGCTGTTTTTT. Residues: CASSGTLTTGELFF. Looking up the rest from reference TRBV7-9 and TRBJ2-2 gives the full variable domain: DTGVSQNPRHKITKRGQNVTFRCDPISEHNRLYWYRQTLGQGPEFLTYFQNEAQLEKSRLLSDRFSAERPKGSFSTLEIQRTEQGDSAMYLCASSGTLTTGELFFGEGSRLTVL.